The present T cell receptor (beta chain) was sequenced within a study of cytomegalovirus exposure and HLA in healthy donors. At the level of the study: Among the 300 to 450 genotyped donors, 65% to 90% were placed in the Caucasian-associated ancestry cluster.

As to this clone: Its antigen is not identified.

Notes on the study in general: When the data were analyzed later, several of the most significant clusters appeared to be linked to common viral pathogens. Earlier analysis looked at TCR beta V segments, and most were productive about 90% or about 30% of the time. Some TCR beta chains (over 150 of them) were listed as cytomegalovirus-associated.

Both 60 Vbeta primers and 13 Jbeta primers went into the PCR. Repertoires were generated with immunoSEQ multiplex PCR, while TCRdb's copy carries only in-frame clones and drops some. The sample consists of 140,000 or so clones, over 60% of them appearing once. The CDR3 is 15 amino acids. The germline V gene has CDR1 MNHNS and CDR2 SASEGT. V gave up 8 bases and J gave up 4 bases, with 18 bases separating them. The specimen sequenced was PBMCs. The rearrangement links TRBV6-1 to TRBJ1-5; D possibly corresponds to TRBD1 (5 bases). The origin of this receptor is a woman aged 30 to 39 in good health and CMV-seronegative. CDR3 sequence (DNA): TGTGCCAGCGACCAACAGAGAGACAGAAATCAGCCCCAGCATTTT. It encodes CASDQQRDRNQPQHF.